Following are 7 T cell receptor beta chains from one sample sequenced in a study of OX40 agonist ivuxolimab in advanced cancers. The protocol used for the library was the immunoSEQ multiplex PCR assay. This is the immuneACCESS table as TCRdb keeps it, with only in-frame sequences that have V and J called. A part of the clones is gone; compared with another copy, unresolved V genes explain less than half, and the rest is unexplained. The sample table contains about 68,000 clones; only one count was recorded for around 84% of them. 1.6% of the sample is taken by the ten largest. Sequenced here: CD4+ or CD8+ T cells sorted from blood, sampled in a trial of the OX40 agonist ivuxolimab. These TCRs come from an adult with an advanced solid tumor such as melanoma, head and neck, liver or kidney cancer.

CDR3: CASSATAREQYF. The CDR3 DNA sequence: TGTGCCAGCAGCGCAACCGCGCGGGAGCAGTACTTC. This rearrangement joins TRBV6-6 to TRBJ2-5; 7 bases align to TRBD2. Germline trimming cut 6 bases from V and 11 bases from J; bases unmatched to any gene: 9. The CDR3 totals 12 residues. Germline V gene data show CDR1 as MNHNY and CDR2 as SVGAGI (reference sequence).

The chain joins TRBV5-1 to TRBJ2-7; D call uncertain. V was trimmed by 6 bases and J by 3 bases, leaving 19 bases between them. Germline CDR1 is SGHRS and CDR2 is YFSETQ. The CDR3 is made up of 15 amino acids. The CDR3 nucleotides are TGCGCCAGCAAAGGGCCGGGTTCCAATTACTACGAGCAGTACTTC. Amino acids: CASKGPGSNYYEQYF.

The gene calls are TRBV2 and TRBJ1-6; D is possibly TRBD1 (5 bases). V lost 9 bases and J 3 bases, leaving 15 bases between the germline ends. In germline, CDR1 is SNHLY, CDR2 FYNNEI. This CDR3 region has 15 residues. This chain's CDR3 is CASRGGPIYNSPLHF. The DNA of the CDR3 is TGTGCCAGTCGGGGGGGACCTATCTATAATTCACCCCTCCACTTT. Drawing the rest from reference TRBV2 and TRBJ1-6, the complete variable domain is EPEVTQTPSHQVTQMGQEVILRCVPISNHLYFYWYRQILGQKVEFLVSFYNNEISEKSEIFDDQFSVERPDGSNFTLKIRSTKLEDSAMYFCASRGGPIYNSPLHFGNGTRLTVT.

This chain connects TRBV7-9 to TRBJ1-2, with TRBD1 matching 7 bases. J lost 7 bases, V lost 2 bases, and 4 bases had no gene match. CDR3 size: 13 residues. CDR1 is SEHNR, CDR2 FQNEAQ, per germline (reference sequence). This CDR3 is CASSLPTGTGYTF. The CDR3 DNA sequence: TGTGCCAGCAGCTTACCGACAGGGACTGGCTACACCTTC.

The J gene is TRBJ2-7, the V gene TRBV7-8, with D unclear. Germline V gene lookup returns CDR1 SGHVS and CDR2 FQNEAQ. The CDR3 is 16 residues long. Trimming removed 1 base at V and 2 bases at J, with 15 bases between. CDR3 protein: CASSLEGYSYPYEQYF. Written as DNA, the CDR3 is TGTGCCAGCAGCTTAGAAGGCTACAGCTATCCCTACGAGCAGTACTTC.

In this sample, this clone turned up a few times. This chain connects TRBV4-1 to TRBJ1-3; the D gene is possibly TRBD1 (6 bases). The CDR3 sequence is 16 residues long. The germline V and J ends were trimmed by 0 bases and 0 bases, with 9 bases remaining between them. Looked up from germline, CDR1 is MGHRA and CDR2 is YSYEKL. The CDR3 region has the DNA TGCGCCAGCAGCCAAGAAGGACAGCGCTCTGGAAACACCATATATTTT. The encoded protein is CASSQEGQRSGNTIYF.

This chain uses TRBV28 with TRBJ1-2; D unclear. Trimming took 4 bases from V and 1 from J, leaving 16 bases between them. Germline values: CDR1 MDHEN, CDR2 SYDVKM. This CDR3 spans 16 amino acids. The CDR3 reads CASSSWRRTINYGYTF. The CDR3 DNA follows: TGTGCCAGCAGTTCTTGGCGGCGGACTATTAACTATGGCTACACCTTC.